This T cell receptor beta chain was captured in a study of T cells expressing NK-cell markers. Study in general: TCR beta repertoires came from sorted CD3+CD56+NKG2C+, CD3+CD56+NKG2C- and CD3+CD56-NKG2C+ T cells.

Reprocessing the 5' RACE reads, TCRdb reports a single entry for every CDR3 protein and omits DNA. This table lists 500,000 or so distinct CDR3 sequences. Per the germline V gene, CDR1 is KGHDR and CDR2 is SFDVKD. This CDR3 is 15 amino acids long. This clonotype originated in a man aged 18 to 29 in good health. The specimen was blood T cells: a sorted CD56 or NKG2C T cell subset, CD4+ or CD8+ T cells, or bulk PBMC T cells (not recorded which). The chain employs TRBV24-1 and TRBJ2-1; the D gene TCRdb calls, TRBD2, cannot be checked with no DNA. The CDR3 region is CATSDAGSRPQEQFF.